What follows describes a single T cell receptor (beta chain). Antigen: not known. The data are from a study of blood T cells in healthy people across ages. Study-wide findings and caveats: Correlation between TCR beta diversity and naive T cell percentage was strong.

Primed by a sample-barcoded 5' primer and a J-beta primer mix, a second PCR proceeded for 7 to 11 cycles. Every sample produced at least 2.5 million CDR3-containing paired-end reads. MiXCR, run by TCRdb on the 5' RACE reads, gives a single entry per CDR3 protein. Of almost 800,000 distinct CDR3 sequences listed, roughly 64% are singletons. Per sample, no less than 6 micrograms of total RNA were extracted. The CDR3 runs to 14 residues. The V and J ends lost 5 bases and 8 bases respectively, with 16 bases between them. Sequenced input: blood. This receptor was taken from a man aged 25 to 45 in good health. This rearrangement joins TRBV12-3 or TRBV12-4 to TRBJ2-1; possibly TRBD1 or TRBD2 for D (5 bases each). CDR3 in amino acids: CASSVEPGPHEQFF. CDR3 DNA sequence: TGTGCCAGCAGTGTCGAACCGGGACCCCATGAGCAGTTCTTC.